This note documents a single TCR beta chain sequence. Antigen specificity is unknown. A second PCR, run for about 6 to 11 cycles, used a sample-barcoded 5' primer plus a J-beta primer mix. Each sample provided no less than 2.5 million CDR3-containing paired-end reads. TCRdb re-derived calls from the 5' RACE reads in MiXCR, one entry per CDR3 protein. There are 1.5 million to 2 million distinct CDR3 sequences in the sample; 25% to 30% occur only once, and roughly 8% lies in the top ten. This entry is derived from a study of blood T cells in healthy people across ages. Broader study findings: CMV status of donors was unknown, possibly confounding expanded clonotype changes. As age increased, TCR beta diversity per million T cells fell in a roughly linear fashion. Estimates of diversity drawn from one million T cells were considered underestimates.

The receptor was isolated from a woman aged 25 to 39 in good health. Input material: blood.

As DNA, the CDR3 is TGTGCCAGCAGGCCCCTTGGGGGAAGTAGCTACGAGCAGTACTTC. It is translated as CASRPLGGSSYEQYF. The chain couples TRBV27 to TRBJ2-7; either TRBD1 or TRBD2 may fit D (5 bases each). The germline gives CDR1 MNHEY, CDR2 SMNVEV (reference sequence). This CDR3 has 15 amino acids. Trimming pared 6 bases from V and 3 bases from J, leaving 18 bases between.